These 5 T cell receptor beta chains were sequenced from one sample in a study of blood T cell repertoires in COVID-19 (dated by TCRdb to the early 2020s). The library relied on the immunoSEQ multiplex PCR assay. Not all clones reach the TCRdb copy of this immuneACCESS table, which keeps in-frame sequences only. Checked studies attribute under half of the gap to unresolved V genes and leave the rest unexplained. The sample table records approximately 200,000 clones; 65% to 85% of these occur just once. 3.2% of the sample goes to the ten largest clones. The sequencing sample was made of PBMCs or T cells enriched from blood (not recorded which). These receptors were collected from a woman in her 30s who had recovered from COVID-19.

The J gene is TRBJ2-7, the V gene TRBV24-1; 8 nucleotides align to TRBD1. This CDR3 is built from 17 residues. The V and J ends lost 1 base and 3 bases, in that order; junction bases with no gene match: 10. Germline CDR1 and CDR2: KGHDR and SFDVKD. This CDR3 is CATSDLDRGTSFYEQYF. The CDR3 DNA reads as TGTGCCACCAGTGATTTAGACAGGGGAACCTCATTCTACGAGCAGTACTTC.

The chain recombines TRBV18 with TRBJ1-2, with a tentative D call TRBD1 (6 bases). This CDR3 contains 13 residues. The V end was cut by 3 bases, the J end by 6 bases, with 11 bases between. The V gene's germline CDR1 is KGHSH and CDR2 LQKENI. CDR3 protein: CASSPGGRNGYTF. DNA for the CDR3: TGTGCCAGCTCACCGGGGGGGCGTAATGGCTACACCTTC.

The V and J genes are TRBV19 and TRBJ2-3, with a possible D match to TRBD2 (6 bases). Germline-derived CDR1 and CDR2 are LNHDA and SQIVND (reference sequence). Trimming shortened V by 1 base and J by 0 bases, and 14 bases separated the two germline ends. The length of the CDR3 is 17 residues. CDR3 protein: CASSIGGSGASTDTQYF. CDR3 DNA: TGTGCCAGTAGTATAGGCGGTAGCGGTGCTAGCACAGATACGCAGTATTTT. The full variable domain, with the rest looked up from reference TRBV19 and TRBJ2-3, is DGGITQSPKYLFRKEGQNVTLSCEQNLNHDAMYWYRQDPGQGLRLIYYSQIVNDFQKGDIAEGYSVSREKKESFPLTVTSAQKNPTAFYLCASSIGGSGASTDTQYFGPGTRLTVL.

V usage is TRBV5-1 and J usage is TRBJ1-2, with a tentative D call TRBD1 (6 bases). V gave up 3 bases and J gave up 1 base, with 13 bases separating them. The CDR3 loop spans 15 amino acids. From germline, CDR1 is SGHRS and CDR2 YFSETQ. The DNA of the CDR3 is TGCGCCAGCAGCTCGGGACACGCTCTTAACTATGGCTACACCTTC. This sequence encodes CASSSGHALNYGYTF.

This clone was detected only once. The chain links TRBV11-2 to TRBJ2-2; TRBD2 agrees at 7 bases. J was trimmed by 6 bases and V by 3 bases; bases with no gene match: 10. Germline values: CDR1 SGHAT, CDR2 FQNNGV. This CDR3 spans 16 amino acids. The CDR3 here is CASSLRSTSTAGELFF. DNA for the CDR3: TGTGCCAGCAGCTTGCGTTCGACTAGCACTGCCGGGGAGCTGTTTTTT.